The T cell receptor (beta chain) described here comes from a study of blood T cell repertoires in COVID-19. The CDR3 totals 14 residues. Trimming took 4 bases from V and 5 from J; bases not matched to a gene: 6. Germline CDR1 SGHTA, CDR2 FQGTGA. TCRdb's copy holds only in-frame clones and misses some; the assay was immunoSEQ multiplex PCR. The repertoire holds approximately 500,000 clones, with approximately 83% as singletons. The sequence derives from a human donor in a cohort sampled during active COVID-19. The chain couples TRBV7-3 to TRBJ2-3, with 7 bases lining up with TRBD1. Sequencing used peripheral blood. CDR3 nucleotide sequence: TGTGCCAGCAGCTCGGACAGGATAGGAGATACGCAGTATTTT. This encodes CASSSDRIGDTQYF. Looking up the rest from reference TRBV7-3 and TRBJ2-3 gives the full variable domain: GAGVSQTPSNKVTEKGKYVELRCDPISGHTALYWYRQSLGQGPEFLIYFQGTGAADDSGLPNDRFFAVRPEGSVSTLKIQRTERGDSAVYLCASSSDRIGDTQYFGPGTRLTVL.